These 9 T cell receptor beta chains were sequenced from one sample in a study of T cell responses to AZD1222 COVID-19 vaccine (TCRdb year 2021). What this sample's time point label stands for: baseline before first vaccination. The receptor library was made with the immunoSEQ multiplex PCR assay. TCRdb retrieved this table from immuneACCESS and kept in-frame rearrangements only. Not all clones are present; in checked studies, unresolved V genes account for under half, and no reason is known for the remainder. A total of 90,000 to 95,000 clones appear in this sample, approximately 91% of them only once. Approximately 8.3% of the sample comes from the top ten. The sample here was peripheral blood, taken on day 0 of AZD1222 vaccination. These receptors all come from an adult in good health.

The chain couples TRBV28 to TRBJ1-5, with D possibly TRBD1 on 6 matching bases. This CDR3 has 13 amino acids. CDR1 and CDR2 from the germline V gene are MDHEN and SYDVKM. The V and J ends lost 10 bases and 5 bases respectively, with 15 bases between them. As DNA, the CDR3 is TGTGCCACCGCGGGGGGGGCGGATCAGCCCCAGCATTTT. This encodes CATAGGADQPQHF.

This chain joins TRBV29-1 and TRBJ2-7; 8 positions agree with TRBD1. The CDR3 contains 12 residues. Trimming at V came to 6 bases and at J to 7 bases, leaving 8 bases not matched to a gene. The V gene's germline CDR1 is SQVTM and CDR2 ANQGSEA. The CDR3 region is CSVGGTGLEQYF. The CDR3 bases are TGCAGCGTCGGCGGGACAGGTTTGGAGCAGTACTTC.

The V call is TRBV4-1, the J call TRBJ1-2; 7 positions agree with TRBD1. The ends lost 0 bases at V and 3 bases at J; junction bases unmatched: 1. Germline V gene sequence: CDR1 MGHRA, CDR2 YSYEKL. The length of the CDR3 is 14 residues. CDR3 nucleotide sequence: TGCGCCAGCAGCCAAGACGGGACAGACTATGGCTACACCTTC. Its translation: CASSQDGTDYGYTF.

This chain joins TRBV11-2 and TRBJ2-2, with D maybe TRBD2 (6 bases). With 6 bases removed from V and 3 bases from J, the gap between germline ends came to 14 bases. CDR3 size: 15 residues. Germline V gives CDR1 SGHAT, CDR2 FQNNGV. The chain's CDR3 is CASRSGQKDTGELFF. DNA for the CDR3: TGTGCCAGCAGGAGCGGGCAAAAAGACACCGGGGAGCTGTTTTTT. Drawing the rest from reference TRBV11-2 and TRBJ2-2, the complete variable domain is EAGVAQSPRYKIIEKRQSVAFWCNPISGHATLYWYQQILGQGPKLLIQFQNNGVVDDSQLPKDRFSAERLKGVDSTLKIQPAKLEDSAVYLCASRSGQKDTGELFFGEGSRLTVL.

This chain uses TRBV28 with TRBJ1-5; D perhaps matches TRBD1 (5 bases). This CDR3 contains 17 residues. V was clipped by 4 bases and J by 7 bases, with 23 bases between them. Germline loops: CDR1 MDHEN, CDR2 SYDVKM. The DNA for the CDR3 is TGTGCCAGCAGTTCCCCCATACAGACCGTCCAGGGCCAGCCCCAGCATTTT. Translating gives CASSSPIQTVQGQPQHF.

The rearrangement links TRBV18 to TRBJ1-2; 8 nucleotides match TRBD1. Unmatched junction bases numbered 7, after V lost 4 bases and J lost 3 bases. The CDR3 length is 15 residues. The germline V gene encodes CDR1 KGHSH and CDR2 LQKENI. The CDR3 loop is CASSLTGQEHYGYTF. CDR3 coding DNA: TGTGCCAGCTCACTAACGGGACAGGAGCACTATGGCTACACCTTC.

This clone was detected only a few times. Other DNA variants within this sample encode the same CDR3. The rearrangement joins TRBV3-1 (or the pseudogene TRBV3-2) to TRBJ2-4, with no clear D. The CDR3 consists of 13 residues. V dropped 4 bases and J dropped 1 base, with 5 bases sitting between them. Germline-derived CDR1 and CDR2 are LGHDT and YNNKEL (reference sequence). The CDR3 loop reads CASSPAAKNIQYF. The CDR3, as DNA: TGTGCCAGCAGCCCCGCGGCCAAAAACATTCAGTACTTC.

In nucleotides, the CDR3 is TGCGCCAGTGCCCTTACGGAGCCAGAAAAACTGTTTTTT. This translates into CASALTEPEKLFF. V is TRBV5-1 and J is TRBJ1-4, with no clear D. The V end lost 8 bases, the J end lost 8 bases, and 16 bases lay between the germline ends. The CDR3 has 13 residues. Germline loops: CDR1 SGHRS, CDR2 YFSETQ.

J is TRBJ1-3 and V is TRBV7-6, with D hard to call. The CDR3 is made up of 17 amino acids. Trimming shortened V by 0 bases and J by 2 bases, and 14 bases separated the two germline ends. Germline-derived CDR1 and CDR2 are SGHVS and FNYEAQ. CDR3 in amino acids: CASSLAGGKVAGNTIYF. The CDR3 nucleotides read TGTGCCAGCAGCTTAGCGGGAGGGAAAGTCGCTGGAAACACCATATATTTT.